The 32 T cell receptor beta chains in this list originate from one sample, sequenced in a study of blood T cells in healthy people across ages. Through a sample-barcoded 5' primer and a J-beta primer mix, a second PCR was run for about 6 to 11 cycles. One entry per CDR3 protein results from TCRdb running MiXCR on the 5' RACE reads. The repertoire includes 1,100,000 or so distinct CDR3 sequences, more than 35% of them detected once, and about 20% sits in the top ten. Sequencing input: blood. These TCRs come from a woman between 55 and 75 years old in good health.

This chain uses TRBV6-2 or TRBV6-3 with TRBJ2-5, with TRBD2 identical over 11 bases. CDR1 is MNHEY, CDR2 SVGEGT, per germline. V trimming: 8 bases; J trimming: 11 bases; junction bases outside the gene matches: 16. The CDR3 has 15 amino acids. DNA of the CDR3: TGTGCCAGCCTAGCGGGAGGACCCCTTTACAATGAGCAGTACTTC. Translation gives CASLAGGPLYNEQYF.

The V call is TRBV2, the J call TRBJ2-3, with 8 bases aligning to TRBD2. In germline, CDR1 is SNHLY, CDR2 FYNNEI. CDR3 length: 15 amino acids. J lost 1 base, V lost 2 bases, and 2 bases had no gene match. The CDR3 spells CASSETGLGTDTQYF. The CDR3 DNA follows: TGTGCCAGCAGTGAAACGGGACTAGGCACAGATACGCAGTATTTT.

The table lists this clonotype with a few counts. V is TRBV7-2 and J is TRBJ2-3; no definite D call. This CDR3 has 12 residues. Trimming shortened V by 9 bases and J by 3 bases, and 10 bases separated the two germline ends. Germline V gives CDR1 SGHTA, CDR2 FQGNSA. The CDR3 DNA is TGTGCCAGTCGATCTGTGACAGATACGCAGTATTTT. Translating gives CASRSVTDTQYF.

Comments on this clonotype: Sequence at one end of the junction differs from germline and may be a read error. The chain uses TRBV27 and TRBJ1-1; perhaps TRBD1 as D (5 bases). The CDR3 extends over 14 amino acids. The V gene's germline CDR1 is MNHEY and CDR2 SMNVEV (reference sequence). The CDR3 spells CASSLGHMNTEVFF. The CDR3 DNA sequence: TGTGCCAGCAGTCTAGGACATATGAACACTGAAGTTTTCTTT.

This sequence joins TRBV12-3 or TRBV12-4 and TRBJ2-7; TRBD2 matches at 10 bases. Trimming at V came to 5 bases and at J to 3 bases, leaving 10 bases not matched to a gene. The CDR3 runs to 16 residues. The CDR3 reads CASSGVLAGAGYEQYF. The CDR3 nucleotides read TGTGCCAGCAGTGGGGTCCTAGCGGGAGCGGGCTACGAGCAGTACTTC.

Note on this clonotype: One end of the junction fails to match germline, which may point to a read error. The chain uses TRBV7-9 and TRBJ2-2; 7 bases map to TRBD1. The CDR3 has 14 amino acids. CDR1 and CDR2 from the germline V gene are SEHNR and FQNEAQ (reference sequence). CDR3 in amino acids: CASCFTGATGELFF. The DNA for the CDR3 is TGTGCCAGCTGCTTCACAGGGGCCACCGGGGAGCTGTTTTTT.

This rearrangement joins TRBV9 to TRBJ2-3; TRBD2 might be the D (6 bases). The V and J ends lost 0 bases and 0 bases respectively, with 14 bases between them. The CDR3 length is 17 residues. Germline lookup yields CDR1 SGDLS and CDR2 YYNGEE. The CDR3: CASSVASAQTSTDTQYF. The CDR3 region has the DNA TGTGCCAGCAGCGTAGCTAGCGCCCAAACTAGCACAGATACGCAGTATTTT.

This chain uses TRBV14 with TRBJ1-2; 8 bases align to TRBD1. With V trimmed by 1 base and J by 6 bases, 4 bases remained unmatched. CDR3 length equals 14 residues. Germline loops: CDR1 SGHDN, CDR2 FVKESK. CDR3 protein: CASSQVTGEDGYTF. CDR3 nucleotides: TGTGCCAGCAGCCAAGTGACAGGGGAAGATGGCTACACCTTC. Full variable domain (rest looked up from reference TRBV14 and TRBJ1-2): EAGVTQFPSHSVIEKGQTVTLRCDPISGHDNLYWYRRVMGKEIKFLLHFVKESKQDESGMPNNRFLAERTGGTYSTLKVQPAELEDSGVYFCASSQVTGEDGYTFGSGTRLTVV.

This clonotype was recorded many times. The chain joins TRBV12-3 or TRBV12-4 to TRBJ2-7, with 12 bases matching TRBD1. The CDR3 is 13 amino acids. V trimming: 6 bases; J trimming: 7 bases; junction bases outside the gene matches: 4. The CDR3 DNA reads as TGTGCCAGCAGCGGGACAGGGGGCTTGGAGCAGTACTTC. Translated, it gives CASSGTGGLEQYF.

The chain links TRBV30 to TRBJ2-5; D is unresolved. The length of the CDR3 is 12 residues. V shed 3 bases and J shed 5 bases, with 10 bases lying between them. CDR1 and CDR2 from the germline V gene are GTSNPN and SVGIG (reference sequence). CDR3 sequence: CAWRAEPETQYF. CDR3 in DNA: TGTGCCTGGAGGGCGGAACCGGAGACCCAGTACTTC.

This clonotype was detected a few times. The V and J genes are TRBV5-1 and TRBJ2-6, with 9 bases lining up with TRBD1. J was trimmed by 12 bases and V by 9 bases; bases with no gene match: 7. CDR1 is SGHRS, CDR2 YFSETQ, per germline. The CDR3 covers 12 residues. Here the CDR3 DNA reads TGCGCCACCTCGGGACAGGGTTCCGTCCTGACTTTC. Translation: CATSGQGSVLTF.

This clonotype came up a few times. CDR3 loop: CSVAFGGLSYNEQFF. The CDR3 DNA is TGCAGCGTCGCCTTCGGGGGTCTCTCCTACAATGAGCAGTTCTTC. The genes are TRBV29-1 and TRBJ2-1, with a weak D call TRBD2 (6 bases). The germline V gene has CDR1 SQVTM and CDR2 ANQGSEA. V was trimmed by 6 bases and J by 0 bases, leaving 15 bases between them. CDR3 length: 15 amino acids.

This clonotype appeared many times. The CDR3 region is CSVARIRFRNEQFF. As DNA, the CDR3 is TGCAGCGTCGCCCGGATACGCTTTCGGAATGAGCAGTTCTTC. The V and J genes are TRBV29-1 and TRBJ2-1; D ambiguous. Trimming pared 6 bases from V and 7 bases from J, leaving 19 bases between. This CDR3 is 14 amino acids long. Per germline, CDR1 SQVTM and CDR2 ANQGSEA.

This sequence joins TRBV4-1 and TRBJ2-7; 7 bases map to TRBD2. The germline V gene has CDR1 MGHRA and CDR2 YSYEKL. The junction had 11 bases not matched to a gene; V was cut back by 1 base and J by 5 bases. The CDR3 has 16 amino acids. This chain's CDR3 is CASSQGLAARSDEQYF. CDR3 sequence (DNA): TGCGCCAGCAGCCAAGGCCTAGCGGCCAGGTCCGACGAGCAGTACTTC.

The CDR3 sequence: CASSEDSREAGMDEQYF. The DNA of the CDR3 is TGTGCCTCGTCGGAGGACAGTAGGGAGGCCGGCATGGACGAGCAGTACTTC. The chain recombines TRBV28 with TRBJ2-7; either TRBD1 or TRBD2 may fit D (6 bases each). The CDR3 runs to 17 residues. V shed 11 bases and J shed 5 bases, with 31 bases lying between them. Germline V lookup: CDR1 MDHEN, CDR2 SYDVKM. The full variable domain, with the rest looked up from reference TRBV28 and TRBJ2-7, is DVKVTQSSRYLVKRTGEKVFLECVQDMDHENMFWYRQDPGLGLRLIYFSYDVKMKEKGDIPEGYSVSREKKERFSLILESASTNQTSMYLCASSEDSREAGMDEQYFGPGTRLTVT.

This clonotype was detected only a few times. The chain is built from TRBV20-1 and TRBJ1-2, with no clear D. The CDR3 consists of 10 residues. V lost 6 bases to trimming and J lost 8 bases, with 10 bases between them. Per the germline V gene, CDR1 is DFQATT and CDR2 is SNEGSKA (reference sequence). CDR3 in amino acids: CSAVLGGYTF. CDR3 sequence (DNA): TGCAGTGCGGTCCTAGGGGGCTACACCTTC.

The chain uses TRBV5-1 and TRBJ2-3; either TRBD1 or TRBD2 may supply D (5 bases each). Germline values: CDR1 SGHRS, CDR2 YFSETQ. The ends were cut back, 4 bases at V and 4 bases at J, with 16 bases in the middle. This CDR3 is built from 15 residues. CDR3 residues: CASSLNPGTSDTQYF. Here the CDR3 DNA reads TGCGCCAGCAGCCTCAATCCCGGGACCTCAGATACGCAGTATTTT.

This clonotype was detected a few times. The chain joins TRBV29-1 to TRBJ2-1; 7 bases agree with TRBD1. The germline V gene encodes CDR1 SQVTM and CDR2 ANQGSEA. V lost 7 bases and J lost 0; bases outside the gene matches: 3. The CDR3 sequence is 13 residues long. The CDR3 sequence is CSEAGGSYNEQFF. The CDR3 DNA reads TGCAGCGAGGCAGGGGGCTCCTACAATGAGCAGTTCTTC.

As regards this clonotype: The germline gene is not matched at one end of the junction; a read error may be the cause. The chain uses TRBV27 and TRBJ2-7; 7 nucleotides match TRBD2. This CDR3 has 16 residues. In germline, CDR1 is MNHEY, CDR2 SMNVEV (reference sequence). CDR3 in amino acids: CAGSSPRGGRRYEQYF. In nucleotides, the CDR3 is TGTGCCGGCAGTTCCCCTAGGGGCGGGAGAAGGTACGAGCAGTACTTC.

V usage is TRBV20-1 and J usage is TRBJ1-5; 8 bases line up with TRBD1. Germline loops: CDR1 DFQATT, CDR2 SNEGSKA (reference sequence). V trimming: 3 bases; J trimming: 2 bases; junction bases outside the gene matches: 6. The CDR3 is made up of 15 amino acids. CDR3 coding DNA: TGCAGTGCTAGGGCACAGGGGGTCCGCAATCAGCCCCAGCATTTT. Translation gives CSARAQGVRNQPQHF.

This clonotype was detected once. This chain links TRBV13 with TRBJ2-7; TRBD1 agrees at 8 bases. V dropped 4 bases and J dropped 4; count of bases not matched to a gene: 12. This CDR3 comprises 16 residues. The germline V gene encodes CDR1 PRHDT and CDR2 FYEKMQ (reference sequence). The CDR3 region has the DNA TGTGCCAGCAGCTCCAGCTCCTCGACAGGGGTGTACGAGCAGTACTTC. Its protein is CASSSSSSTGVYEQYF.

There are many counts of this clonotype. The CDR3 is CASSEPAGEINEQFF. For the CDR3, the DNA is TGTGCCAGCAGTGAGCCAGCGGGAGAGATAAATGAGCAGTTCTTC. This sequence joins TRBV25-1 and TRBJ2-1; 8 positions match TRBD2. Germline V gene data show CDR1 as MGHDK and CDR2 as SYGVNS. This CDR3 spans 15 amino acids. V shed 3 bases and J 7 bases; nucleotides not matched to a gene: 8.

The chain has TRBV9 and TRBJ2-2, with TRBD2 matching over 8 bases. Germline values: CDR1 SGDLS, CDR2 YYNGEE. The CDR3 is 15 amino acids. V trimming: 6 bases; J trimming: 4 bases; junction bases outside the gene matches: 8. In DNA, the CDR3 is TGTGCCAGCAAGGAGACTAGCGCGACCACCGGGGAGCTGTTTTTT. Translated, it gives CASKETSATTGELFF.

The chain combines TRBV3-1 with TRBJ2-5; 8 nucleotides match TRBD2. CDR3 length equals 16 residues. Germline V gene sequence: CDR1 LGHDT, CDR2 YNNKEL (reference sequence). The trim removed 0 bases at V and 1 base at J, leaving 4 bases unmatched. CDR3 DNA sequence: TGTGCCAGCAGCCAAGATCTCCTAGCGGGCCAAGAGACCCAGTACTTC. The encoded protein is CASSQDLLAGQETQYF.

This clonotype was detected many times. Written as DNA, the CDR3 is TGTGCCAGCAGTCGAAGGACTAGCGGGACCTCCTACAATGAGCAGTTCTTC. It is translated as CASSRRTSGTSYNEQFF. The chain combines TRBV6-2 or TRBV6-3 with TRBJ2-1, with TRBD2 matching 12 bases. The CDR3 has 17 residues. Germline V CDR1 and CDR2: MNHEY, SVGEGT. V shed 5 bases and J 0 bases; nucleotides not matched to a gene: 5.

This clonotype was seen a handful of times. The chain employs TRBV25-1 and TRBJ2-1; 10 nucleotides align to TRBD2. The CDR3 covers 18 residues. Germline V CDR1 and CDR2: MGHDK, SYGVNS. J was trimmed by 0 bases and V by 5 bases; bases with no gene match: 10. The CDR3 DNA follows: TGTGCCAGCAGTCCGTGGGGAGCGGGAGGGAGCTCCTACAATGAGCAGTTCTTC. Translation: CASSPWGAGGSSYNEQFF.

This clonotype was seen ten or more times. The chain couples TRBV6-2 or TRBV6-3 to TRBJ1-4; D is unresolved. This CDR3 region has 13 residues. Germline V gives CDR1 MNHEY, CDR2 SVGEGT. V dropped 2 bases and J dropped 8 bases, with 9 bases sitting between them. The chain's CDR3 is CASSYRASEKLFF. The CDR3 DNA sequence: TGTGCCAGCAGTTACCGGGCCTCCGAAAAACTGTTTTTT.

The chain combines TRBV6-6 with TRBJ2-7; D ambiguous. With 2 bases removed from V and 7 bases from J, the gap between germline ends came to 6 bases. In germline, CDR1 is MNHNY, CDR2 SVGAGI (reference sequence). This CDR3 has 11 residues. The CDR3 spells CASSYVVEQYF. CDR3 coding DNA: TGTGCCAGCAGTTACGTGGTTGAGCAGTACTTC.

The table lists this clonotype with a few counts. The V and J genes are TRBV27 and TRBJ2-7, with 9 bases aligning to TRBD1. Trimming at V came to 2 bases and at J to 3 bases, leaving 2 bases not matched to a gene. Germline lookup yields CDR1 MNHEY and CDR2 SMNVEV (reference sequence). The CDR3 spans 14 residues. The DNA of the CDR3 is TGTGCCAGCAGTTTACACAGGGGGCTCTACGAGCAGTACTTC. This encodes CASSLHRGLYEQYF.

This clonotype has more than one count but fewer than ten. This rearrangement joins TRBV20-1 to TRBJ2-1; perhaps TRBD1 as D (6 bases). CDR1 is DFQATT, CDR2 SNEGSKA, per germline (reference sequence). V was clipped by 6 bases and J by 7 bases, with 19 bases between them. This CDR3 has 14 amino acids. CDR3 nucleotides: TGCAGTGCGAAATGGGCCAGGGGAAGGAATGAGCAGTTCTTC. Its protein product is CSAKWARGRNEQFF.

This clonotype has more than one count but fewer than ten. For the CDR3, the DNA is TGCAGCGTTGAAAAATCCGGGGTCGGCACAGATACGCAGTATTTT. Translating it yields CSVEKSGVGTDTQYF. This chain links TRBV29-1 with TRBJ2-3, with D perhaps matching TRBD2 (5 bases). CDR3 length: 15 residues. V was pared by 2 bases and J by 1 base, with 13 bases between. Germline loops: CDR1 SQVTM, CDR2 ANQGSEA.

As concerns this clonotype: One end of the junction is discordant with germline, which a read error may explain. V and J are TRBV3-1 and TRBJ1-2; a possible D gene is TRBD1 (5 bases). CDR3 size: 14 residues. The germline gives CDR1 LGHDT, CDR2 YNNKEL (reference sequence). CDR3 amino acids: CASSPQGFNHGHTF. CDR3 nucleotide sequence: TGTGCCAGCAGTCCGCAGGGATTTAACCATGGCCACACCTTC.